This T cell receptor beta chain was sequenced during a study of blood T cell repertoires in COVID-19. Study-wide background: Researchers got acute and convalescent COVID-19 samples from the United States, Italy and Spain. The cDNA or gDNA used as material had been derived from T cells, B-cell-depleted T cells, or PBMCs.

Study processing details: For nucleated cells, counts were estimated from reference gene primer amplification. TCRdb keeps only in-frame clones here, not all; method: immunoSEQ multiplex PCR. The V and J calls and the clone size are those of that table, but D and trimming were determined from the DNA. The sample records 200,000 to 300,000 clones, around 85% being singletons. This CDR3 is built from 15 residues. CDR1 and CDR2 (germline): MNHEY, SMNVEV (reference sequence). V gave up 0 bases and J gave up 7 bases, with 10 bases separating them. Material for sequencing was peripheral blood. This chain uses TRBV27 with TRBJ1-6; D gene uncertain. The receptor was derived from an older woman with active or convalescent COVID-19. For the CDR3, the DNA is TGTGCCAGCAGTTTATCGCTGTCCCAGAATTCACCCCTCCACTTT. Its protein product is CASSLSLSQNSPLHF.